This T cell receptor (beta chain) appears in the sequencing data of a study of T cell responses to AZD1222 COVID-19 vaccine. The table came from immunoSEQ multiplex PCR; TCRdb's copy has only in-frame clones and leaves some out. Among about 150,000 clones, approximately 88% were seen once, and the ten largest hold roughly 2%. Study conclusions and caveats: Only after the peak T cell response were repertoires sampled. The donor cohort was predominantly white British with a female majority, and clonal diversity may have been underestimated. Nearly half of spike-specific TCRs reportedly target unmutated variant regions.

Notes on this clone: What it binds is unknown.

V was pared by 3 bases and J by 7 bases, with 9 bases of the junction left unmatched. The CDR3 spans 15 residues. CDR1 and CDR2 (germline): MDHEN, SYDVKM. The sample in question was peripheral blood, obtained on day 0 of AZD1222 vaccination. The chain has TRBV28 and TRBJ2-5; 9 bases map to TRBD2. This clonotype was obtained from an adult in good health. In DNA, the CDR3 is TGTGCCAGCAGTTTTGGAGCGGGGGGAAAAGTGACCCAGTACTTC. Translated: CASSFGAGGKVTQYF.